The rows below give T cell receptor beta chains drawn from one sample of a study of preoperative IRX-2 immunotherapy in early breast cancer. The method was immunoSEQ multiplex PCR; TCRdb's version includes in-frame clones alone and lacks a portion of them. The table includes about 19,000 clones, around 81% detected once. The material sequenced was lymph node tissue, taken after IRX-2 immunotherapy. The receptors stem from a human donor with breast cancer. Both conserved end residues are part of each CDR3. Fields, in order: clone size, D gene, V gene, J gene, CDR3 DNA, CDR3 protein. The D gene is left open where the match is weak. Not every row has a clone size; where given, it reads once, few, many or a size class.

clone_size: .; d_call: .; v_call: TRBV28; j_call: TRBJ2-6; cdr3_nt: TGTGCCAGCATCTGGGGGACTGGGGCCAACGTCCTGACTTTC; cdr3_aa: CASIWGTGANVLTF
clone_size: .; d_call: .; v_call: TRBV6-8; j_call: TRBJ2-7; cdr3_nt: TGTGCCAGCAGTTACAAGCCTAGGATGGTCGAGCAGTACTTC; cdr3_aa: CASSYKPRMVEQYF
clone_size: .; d_call: .; v_call: TRBV5-1; j_call: TRBJ2-3; cdr3_nt: TGCGCCAGCAGCGAGCTCACTAGCCCCACCACGGATACGCAGTATTTT; cdr3_aa: CASSELTSPTTDTQYF
clone_size: .; d_call: .; v_call: TRBV6-8; j_call: TRBJ1-2; cdr3_nt: TGTGCCAGCAGTTCCTCCGGGACGGATCGCTATGGCTACACCTTC; cdr3_aa: CASSSSGTDRYGYTF
clone_size: .; d_call: .; v_call: TRBV7-5; j_call: TRBJ2-7; cdr3_nt: TGTGCCAGCAGCGGTGCCGGGACAGTCTACGAGCAGTACTTC; cdr3_aa: CASSGAGTVYEQYF
clone_size: .; d_call: .; v_call: TRBV6-8; j_call: TRBJ1-2; cdr3_nt: TGTGCCAGCAGTGCTTACGCTAACTATGGCTACACCTTC; cdr3_aa: CASSAYANYGYTF
clone_size: once; d_call: TRBD1; v_call: TRBV6-8; j_call: TRBJ1-1; cdr3_nt: TGTGCCAGCAGCCGGGGGACAGTGAACACTGAAGCTTTCTTT; cdr3_aa: CASSRGTVNTEAFF
clone_size: .; d_call: .; v_call: TRBV6-8; j_call: TRBJ2-3; cdr3_nt: TGTGCCAGCAGTTATGGGTTGGCAGATACGCAGTATTTT; cdr3_aa: CASSYGLADTQYF
clone_size: .; d_call: TRBD1; v_call: TRBV12-5; j_call: TRBJ1-2; cdr3_nt: TGTGCTAGTGGTAACAGACAGGGGGCGGGCTATGGCTACACCTTC; cdr3_aa: CASGNRQGAGYGYTF
clone_size: .; d_call: TRBD2; v_call: TRBV28; j_call: TRBJ2-7; cdr3_nt: TGTGCCAGCGAAGCTTCGCGACTAGCGGGAACCTACGAGCAGTACTTC; cdr3_aa: CASEASRLAGTYEQYF
clone_size: .; d_call: TRBD1; v_call: TRBV19; j_call: TRBJ2-3; cdr3_nt: TGTGCCAGTAGTCCCGTGGGACAGCGTATCACAGGGAGCTCAGATACGCAGTATTTT; cdr3_aa: CASSPVGQRITGSSDTQYF
clone_size: once; d_call: TRBD1; v_call: TRBV6-8; j_call: TRBJ1-1; cdr3_nt: TGTGCCAGCAGTTCCAGGGGGCCGAACACTGAAGCTTTCTTT; cdr3_aa: CASSSRGPNTEAFF
clone_size: .; d_call: .; v_call: TRBV2; j_call: TRBJ2-7; cdr3_nt: TGTGCCAGCAAGGGAGGGGGATACGAGCAGTACTTC; cdr3_aa: CASKGGGYEQYF
clone_size: .; d_call: .; v_call: TRBV7-5; j_call: TRBJ2-3; cdr3_nt: TGTGCCAGCAGCCGTGTAACTGGGAGCACAGATACGCAGTATTTT; cdr3_aa: CASSRVTGSTDTQYF
clone_size: .; d_call: .; v_call: TRBV4-1; j_call: TRBJ1-1; cdr3_nt: TGCGCCAGCAGCCAAGGGGTCGGGGGTCTGGGAACTGAAGCTTTCTTT; cdr3_aa: CASSQGVGGLGTEAFF
clone_size: .; d_call: TRBD2; v_call: TRBV6-8; j_call: TRBJ2-3; cdr3_nt: TGTGCCAGTCGGACTAGCGGGGATACGCAGTATTTT; cdr3_aa: CASRTSGDTQYF
clone_size: .; d_call: .; v_call: TRBV15; j_call: TRBJ1-4; cdr3_nt: TGTGCCACCAGCAGAGATTTTAGTAGGGGGGGAAGAGAAAAACTGTTTTTT; cdr3_aa: CATSRDFSRGGREKLFF
clone_size: .; d_call: .; v_call: TRBV19; j_call: TRBJ1-1; cdr3_nt: TGTGCCAGTAGTGGAGGGACCGGGAGGGGCCACACTGAAGCTTTCTTT; cdr3_aa: CASSGGTGRGHTEAFF
clone_size: .; d_call: TRBD2; v_call: TRBV5-1; j_call: TRBJ2-1; cdr3_nt: TGCGCCAGCAGCGGGGAAGGGACTAGCGCCTACAATGAGCAGTTCTTC; cdr3_aa: CASSGEGTSAYNEQFF
clone_size: few; d_call: .; v_call: TRBV6-8; j_call: TRBJ1-6; cdr3_nt: TGTGCCAGCAGTTCCAGCTCCTATAATTCACCCCTCCACTTT; cdr3_aa: CASSSSSYNSPLHF
clone_size: once; d_call: .; v_call: TRBV19; j_call: TRBJ2-1; cdr3_nt: TGTGCCAGTATGGAGGGGGGGTCCTACAATGAGCAGTTCTTC; cdr3_aa: CASMEGGSYNEQFF
clone_size: .; d_call: .; v_call: TRBV25-1; j_call: TRBJ1-5; cdr3_nt: TGTGCCAGCAGTGAAGGGGGCAGGACTAGCAATCAGCCCCAGCATTTT; cdr3_aa: CASSEGGRTSNQPQHF
clone_size: .; d_call: .; v_call: TRBV9; j_call: TRBJ2-3; cdr3_nt: TGTGCCAGCAGCACACCGGGACCGAGCACAGATACGCAGTATTTT; cdr3_aa: CASSTPGPSTDTQYF
clone_size: .; d_call: .; v_call: TRBV28; j_call: TRBJ1-5; cdr3_nt: TGTGCCAGCGGGGGGAGGGCCAATCAGCCCCAGCATTTT; cdr3_aa: CASGGRANQPQHF
clone_size: .; d_call: .; v_call: TRBV6-8; j_call: TRBJ1-1; cdr3_nt: TGTGCCATCAGGCAGGGTGCGAACACTGAAGCTTTCTTT; cdr3_aa: CAIRQGANTEAFF
clone_size: .; d_call: TRBD1; v_call: TRBV7-1; j_call: TRBJ1-2; cdr3_nt: TGTGCCAGCAGCCGTACGGGACAGACGCCCGGCTACACCTTC; cdr3_aa: CASSRTGQTPGYTF
clone_size: .; d_call: .; v_call: TRBV30; j_call: TRBJ1-2; cdr3_nt: TGTGCCTGGATTGTCGCAGGGCGGGCAACGGGCTACACCTTC; cdr3_aa: CAWIVAGRATGYTF
clone_size: .; d_call: TRBD2; v_call: TRBV6-4; j_call: TRBJ2-7; cdr3_nt: TGTGCCAGCAGCTCGCGGGAGGAAAAACGGAGGTACGAGCAGTACTTC; cdr3_aa: CASSSREEKRRYEQYF
clone_size: .; d_call: .; v_call: TRBV18; j_call: TRBJ2-3; cdr3_nt: TGTGCCAGCTCACCACCGGCTAGTTCAGGCGTTACGCAGTATTTT; cdr3_aa: CASSPPASSGVTQYF
clone_size: few; d_call: TRBD1; v_call: TRBV19; j_call: TRBJ2-5; cdr3_nt: TGTGCCAGTAGTATAAAGGGGACAGGGGGCGGGACCCAGTACTTC; cdr3_aa: CASSIKGTGGGTQYF
clone_size: few; d_call: .; v_call: TRBV18; j_call: TRBJ1-3; cdr3_nt: TGTGCCAGCTCACCATACAAAGCGGAGGGAGGAAACACCATATATTTT; cdr3_aa: CASSPYKAEGGNTIYF
clone_size: few; d_call: .; v_call: TRBV30; j_call: TRBJ1-2; cdr3_nt: TGTGCCTGGAGTGGGATGGGCAACTATGGCTACACCTTC; cdr3_aa: CAWSGMGNYGYTF
clone_size: .; d_call: .; v_call: TRBV6-8; j_call: TRBJ2-7; cdr3_nt: TGTGCCACCCGGCCGACAGGGAGGAACGAGCAGTACTTC; cdr3_aa: CATRPTGRNEQYF
clone_size: .; d_call: TRBD1; v_call: TRBV5-1; j_call: TRBJ2-3; cdr3_nt: TGCGCCAGCAGCTCTGGGTGGCAGGGGGCGGGAGATACGCAGTATTTT; cdr3_aa: CASSSGWQGAGDTQYF
clone_size: .; d_call: .; v_call: TRBV28; j_call: TRBJ1-1; cdr3_nt: TGTGCGAGCAGTAGGCCGGGACGAGAAACTGAAGCTTTCTTT; cdr3_aa: CASSRPGRETEAFF
clone_size: .; d_call: .; v_call: TRBV6-8; j_call: TRBJ2-7; cdr3_nt: TGTGCCAGCAGCCCGACGGGACTCCAGACCTACGAGCAGTACTTC; cdr3_aa: CASSPTGLQTYEQYF
clone_size: .; d_call: .; v_call: TRBV6-8; j_call: TRBJ2-7; cdr3_nt: TGTGCCAGCAGTTATAGTCCCCAAAGCTCCTACGAGCAGTACTTC; cdr3_aa: CASSYSPQSSYEQYF
clone_size: once; d_call: .; v_call: TRBV7-2; j_call: TRBJ2-2; cdr3_nt: TGTGCCAGCAGCTTAGTCGTTTTCCGGGTGACCGGGGAGCTGTTTTTT; cdr3_aa: CASSLVVFRVTGELFF
clone_size: .; d_call: .; v_call: TRBV19; j_call: TRBJ1-1; cdr3_nt: TGTGCCAGTAGTATTCTGACCGTCGAGAACACTGAAGCTTTCTTT; cdr3_aa: CASSILTVENTEAFF
clone_size: once; d_call: .; v_call: TRBV30; j_call: TRBJ1-6; cdr3_nt: TGTGCCTGGAGTGTAGGACTTGACGGTTCACCCCTCCACTTT; cdr3_aa: CAWSVGLDGSPLHF